Listed below are T cell receptor beta chains from one sample, sequenced in a study of cytomegalovirus exposure and HLA in healthy donors. Produced via immunoSEQ multiplex PCR; TCRdb's table is partial and in-frame only. The sample has 130,000 or so clones, 77% seen once; the top ten hold 4.2%. Sequencing used PBMCs. These receptors originate from a male donor in good health and CMV-seropositive. The CDR3 runs from the conserved cysteine through the conserved F or W. A D gene is named only where the DNA matches it firmly. Clone size is not always given. Where it is, it says once, few, many or a class for expanded clones.

d_call	v_call	clone_size	j_call	cdr3_aa	cdr3_nt
-	TRBV2	-	TRBJ2-7	CASRVGDSEQYF	TGTGCCAGCAGGGTCGGGGATAGCGAGCAGTACTTC
TRBD1	TRBV6-1	-	TRBJ1-2	CASKAGGPGGYGYTF	TGTGCCAGCAAGGCAGGGGGGCCCGGGGGCTATGGCTACACCTTC
-	TRBV15	-	TRBJ1-5	CATSRDIGSEPQHF	TGTGCCACCAGCAGAGATATCGGGTCGGAGCCCCAGCATTTT
-	TRBV5-5	-	TRBJ2-2	CASSLSGPGELFF	TGTGCCAGCAGCTTGTCAGGGCCCGGGGAGCTGTTTTTT
-	TRBV5-4	-	TRBJ1-1	CASKPFPGGDTEAFF	TGTGCCAGCAAACCCTTCCCCGGGGGGGACACTGAAGCTTTCTTT
TRBD1	TRBV18	-	TRBJ1-5	CASSPRGQGGQPQHF	TGTGCCAGCTCACCAAGGGGACAGGGAGGACAGCCCCAGCATTTT
TRBD2	TRBV4-2	-	TRBJ2-1	CASSLASGSSYNEQFF	TGTGCCAGCAGCCTGGCTAGCGGGAGCTCCTACAATGAGCAGTTCTTC
TRBD1	TRBV12-5	-	TRBJ2-7	CASGFKIRTGPSYEQYF	TGTGCTAGTGGTTTCAAGATAAGGACAGGTCCATCCTACGAGCAGTACTTC
TRBD2	TRBV29-1	-	TRBJ2-3	CSVVREFDTQYF	TGCAGCGTTGTGCGGGAGTTCGATACGCAGTATTTT
-	TRBV6-1	-	TRBJ2-7	CASSEGFGDSYEQYF	TGTGCCAGCAGTGAAGGGTTCGGGGACTCCTACGAGCAGTACTTC
-	TRBV6-6	-	TRBJ2-3	CASSPAIPAGYTQYF	TGTGCCAGCAGCCCCGCGATTCCGGCGGGGTATACGCAGTATTTT
TRBD1	TRBV19	-	TRBJ1-6	CASTMGAGGTSPLHF	TGTGCCAGTACCATGGGTGCAGGGGGCACTTCACCCCTCCACTTT
TRBD2	TRBV6-4	-	TRBJ2-3	CASISSGSYPSTDTQYF	TGTGCCAGCATAAGTAGCGGGAGTTATCCCAGTACAGATACGCAGTATTTT
TRBD2	TRBV5-1	-	TRBJ2-2	CASSLARTSASGDGELFF	TGCGCCAGCAGCTTGGCACGGACTAGCGCTTCCGGGGACGGGGAGCTGTTTTTT
-	TRBV5-4	-	TRBJ1-3	CASKGANPGNTIYF	TGTGCCAGCAAAGGGGCAAACCCTGGAAACACCATATATTTT
TRBD2	TRBV11-1	-	TRBJ2-1	CASSRPRLGGSGNNEQFF	TGTGCCAGCAGCCGGCCCCGACTGGGCGGGAGTGGGAACAATGAGCAGTTCTTC
TRBD1	TRBV28	-	TRBJ2-7	CASGRRTGFAEQYF	TGTGCCAGCGGAAGGAGGACAGGGTTCGCCGAGCAGTACTTC
-	TRBV7-9	-	TRBJ2-5	CSSTIYPETQYF	TGTTCCAGCACCATCTATCCAGAGACCCAGTACTTC
TRBD2	TRBV2	-	TRBJ2-7	CASRVAGVEYEQYF	TGTGCCAGCAGAGTAGCGGGAGTAGAATACGAGCAGTACTTC
-	TRBV5-1	-	TRBJ2-5	CASGQGQETQYF	TGCGCCAGCGGCCAGGGACAAGAGACCCAGTACTTC
-	TRBV29-1	-	TRBJ1-5	CSVVYAGSHQPQHF	TGCAGCGTTGTCTACGCAGGGTCGCATCAGCCCCAGCATTTT
TRBD2	TRBV6-1	-	TRBJ2-1	CASSKGAGGVGEQFF	TGTGCCAGCAGTAAGGGTGCGGGAGGAGTTGGTGAGCAGTTCTTC
-	TRBV5-4	few	TRBJ1-2	CASSPGGHGYTF	TGTGCCAGCAGTCCAGGCGGGCACGGCTACACCTTC
-	TRBV6-1	-	TRBJ1-1	CASSEWGGVNTEAFF	TGTGCCAGCAGTGAATGGGGGGGGGTGAACACTGAAGCTTTCTTT
TRBD1	TRBV7-2	-	TRBJ2-1	CASSTRQGRYNEQFF	TGTGCCAGCAGCACCAGACAGGGACGGTACAATGAGCAGTTCTTC
-	TRBV5-5	few	TRBJ1-1	CASSLDSFNTEAFF	TGTGCCAGCAGCTTGGACAGTTTTAACACTGAAGCTTTCTTT
-	TRBV7-9	-	TRBJ1-1	CSSSSGQTLNTEAFF	TGTTCCAGCAGCTCCGGACAGACACTGAACACTGAAGCTTTCTTT
TRBD1	TRBV19	-	TRBJ2-1	CASTGTGKPNEQFF	TGTGCCAGTACCGGGACAGGGAAACCCAATGAGCAGTTCTTC
TRBD2	TRBV7-2	-	TRBJ2-7	CASSRLPGLAIHEQYF	TGTGCCAGCAGCCGACTACCGGGACTAGCCATCCACGAGCAGTACTTC
TRBD2	TRBV10-3	-	TRBJ2-2	CAIRQLAGETGELFF	TGTGCCATCAGACAACTAGCGGGAGAGACCGGGGAGCTGTTTTTT
-	TRBV10-2	-	TRBJ1-5	CASSEYRALRDQPQHF	TGCGCCAGCAGTGAGTACAGGGCCCTACGCGATCAGCCCCAGCATTTT
TRBD1	TRBV6-1	-	TRBJ1-4	CASTRTGINEKLFF	TGTGCCAGCACCCGGACAGGAATTAATGAAAAACTGTTTTTT
-	TRBV2	few	TRBJ1-2	CASRALLWGGYTF	TGTGCCAGCCGGGCTCTCCTCTGGGGCGGCTACACCTTC
-	TRBV5-1	-	TRBJ2-2	CASQTRPNTGELFF	TGCGCCAGCCAGACTAGGCCTAACACCGGGGAGCTGTTTTTT
-	TRBV15	-	TRBJ1-5	CATSRGQGYGQPQHF	TGTGCCACCAGCAGAGGGCAGGGTTATGGACAGCCCCAGCATTTT
-	TRBV11-2	-	TRBJ2-3	CASSWEYRHTSTDTQYF	TGTGCCAGCAGCTGGGAGTACCGTCATACTAGCACAGATACGCAGTATTTT
TRBD1	TRBV6-5	-	TRBJ2-6	CASTGGSAGANGLTF	TGTGCCAGCACAGGGGGCTCAGCTGGGGCCAACGGCCTGACTTTC
-	TRBV7-3	-	TRBJ2-1	CASSQNLAVTSYNEQFF	TGTGCCAGCAGCCAAAATCTAGCTGTTACCTCCTACAATGAGCAGTTCTTC
-	TRBV28	-	TRBJ1-3	CASSLPPGSGNTIYF	TGTGCCAGCAGTTTACCCCCAGGGTCTGGAAACACCATATATTTT
-	TRBV6-6	-	TRBJ1-3	CASSKGTLSSGNTIYF	TGTGCCAGCAGTAAAGGGACACTCAGCTCTGGAAACACCATATATTTT
-	TRBV10-3	-	TRBJ2-1	CAISESQGSGDHNEQFF	TGTGCCATCAGTGAGTCCCAGGGAAGTGGGGATCACAATGAGCAGTTCTTC
-	TRBV4-1	-	TRBJ1-5	CASSQDGSVGNQPQHF	TGCGCCAGCAGCCAAGACGGGAGCGTGGGCAATCAGCCCCAGCATTTT
-	TRBV5-4	-	TRBJ2-7	CASSLRGRGSYEQYF	TGTGCCAGCAGCTTGCGTGGGCGGGGCTCCTACGAGCAGTACTTC
-	TRBV19	-	TRBJ1-5	CASSIGRTSRPQHF	TGTGCCAGTAGTATAGGGAGAACGTCTCGGCCCCAGCATTTT
TRBD2	TRBV19	-	TRBJ2-3	CASRTSGGRDTQYF	TGTGCCAGTCGGACTAGCGGGGGCCGGGATACGCAGTATTTT
-	TRBV11-1	few	TRBJ1-5	CASSLGEDQPQHF	TGTGCCAGCAGCCTCGGGGAGGACCAGCCCCAGCATTTT
TRBD2	TRBV15	-	TRBJ2-2	CATSRDLTSGSGLFF	TGTGCCACCAGCAGAGATTTGACTAGCGGGAGCGGGCTGTTTTTT
TRBD2	TRBV7-2	-	TRBJ2-4	CASSTRGGVIQYF	TGTGCCAGCAGCACCCGGGGGGGCGTCATTCAATACTTC